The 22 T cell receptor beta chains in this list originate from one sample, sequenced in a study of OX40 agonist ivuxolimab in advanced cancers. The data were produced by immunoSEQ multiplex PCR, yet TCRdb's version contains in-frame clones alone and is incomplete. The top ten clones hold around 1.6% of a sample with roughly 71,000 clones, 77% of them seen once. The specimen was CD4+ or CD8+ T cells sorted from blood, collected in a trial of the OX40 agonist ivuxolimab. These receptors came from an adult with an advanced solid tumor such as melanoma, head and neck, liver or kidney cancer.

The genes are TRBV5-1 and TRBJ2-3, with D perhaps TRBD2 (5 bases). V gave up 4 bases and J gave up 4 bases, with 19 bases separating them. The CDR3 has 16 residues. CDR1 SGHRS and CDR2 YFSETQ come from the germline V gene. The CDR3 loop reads CASSAATNTASDTQYF. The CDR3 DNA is TGCGCCAGCAGCGCTGCGACTAACACGGCGTCAGATACGCAGTATTTT.

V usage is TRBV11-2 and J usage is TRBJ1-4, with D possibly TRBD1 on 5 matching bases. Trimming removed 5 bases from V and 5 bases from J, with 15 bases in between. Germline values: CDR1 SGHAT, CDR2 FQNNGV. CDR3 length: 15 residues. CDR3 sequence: CASSRNGGLNEKLFF. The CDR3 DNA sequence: TGTGCCAGCAGCAGAAATGGGGGACTAAATGAAAAACTGTTTTTT.

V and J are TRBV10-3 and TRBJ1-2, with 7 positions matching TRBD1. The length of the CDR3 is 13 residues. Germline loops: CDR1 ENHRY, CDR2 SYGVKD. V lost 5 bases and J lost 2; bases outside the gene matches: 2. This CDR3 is CAISPQGNYGYTF. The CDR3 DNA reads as TGTGCCATCAGTCCACAGGGGAACTATGGCTACACCTTC.

The CDR3 region has the DNA TGTGCCAGCAGTGTACAGGGGACCTATAATTCACCCCTCCACTTT. Translated, it gives CASSVQGTYNSPLHF. The chain joins TRBV2 to TRBJ1-6, with 7 positions matching TRBD1. Losses at the gene ends were 4 bases for V and 2 bases for J; bases not matched to a gene: 2. The CDR3 runs to 15 residues. The V gene's germline CDR1 is SNHLY and CDR2 FYNNEI.

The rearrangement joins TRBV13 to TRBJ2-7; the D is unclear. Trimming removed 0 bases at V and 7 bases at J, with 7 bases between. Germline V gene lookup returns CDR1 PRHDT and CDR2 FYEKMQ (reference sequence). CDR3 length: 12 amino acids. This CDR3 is CASSLGIWEQYF. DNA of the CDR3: TGTGCCAGCAGCTTAGGGATCTGGGAGCAGTACTTC.

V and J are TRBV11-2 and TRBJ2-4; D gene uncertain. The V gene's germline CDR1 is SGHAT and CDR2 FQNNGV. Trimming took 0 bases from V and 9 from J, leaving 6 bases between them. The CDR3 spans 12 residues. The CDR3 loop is CASSLDWGIQYF. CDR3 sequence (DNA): TGTGCCAGCAGCTTAGATTGGGGCATTCAGTACTTC.

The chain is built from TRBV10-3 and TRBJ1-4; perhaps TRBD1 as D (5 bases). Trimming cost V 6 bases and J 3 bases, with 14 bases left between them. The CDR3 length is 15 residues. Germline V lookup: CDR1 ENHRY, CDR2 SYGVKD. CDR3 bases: TGTGCCATCAGGAGATCCAGGGAGGCTAATGAAAAACTGTTTTTT. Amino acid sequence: CAIRRSREANEKLFF.

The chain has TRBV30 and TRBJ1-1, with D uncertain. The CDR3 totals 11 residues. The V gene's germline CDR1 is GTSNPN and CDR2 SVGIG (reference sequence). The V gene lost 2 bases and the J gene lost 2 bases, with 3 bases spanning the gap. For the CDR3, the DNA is TGTGCCTGGAGTATTAACACTGAAGCTTTCTTT. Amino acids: CAWSINTEAFF. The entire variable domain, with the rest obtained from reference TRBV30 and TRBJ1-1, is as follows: SQTIHQWPATLVQPVGSPLSLECTVEGTSNPNLYWYRQAAGRGLQLLFYSVGIGQISSEVPQNLSASRPQDRQFILSSKKLLLSDSGFYLCAWSINTEAFFGQGTRLTVV.

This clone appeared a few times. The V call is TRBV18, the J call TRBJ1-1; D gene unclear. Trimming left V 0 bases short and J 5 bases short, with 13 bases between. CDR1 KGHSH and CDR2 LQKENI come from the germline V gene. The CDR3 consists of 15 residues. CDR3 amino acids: CASSPPGLGRTEAFF. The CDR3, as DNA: TGTGCCAGCTCACCACCAGGGCTAGGGAGGACTGAAGCTTTCTTT.

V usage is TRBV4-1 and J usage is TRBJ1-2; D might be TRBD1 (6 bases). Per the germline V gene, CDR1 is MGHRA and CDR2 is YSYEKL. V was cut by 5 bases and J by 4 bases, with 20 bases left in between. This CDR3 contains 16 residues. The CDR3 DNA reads TGCGCCAGCAGCTCCCGGGGCGCAGGGGAGGGCTATGGCTACACCTTC. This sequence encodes CASSSRGAGEGYGYTF.

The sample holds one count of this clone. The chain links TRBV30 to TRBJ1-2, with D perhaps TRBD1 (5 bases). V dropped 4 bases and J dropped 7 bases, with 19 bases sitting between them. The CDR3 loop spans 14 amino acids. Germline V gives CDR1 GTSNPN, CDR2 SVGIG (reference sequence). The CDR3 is CAWKRGGGFGGYTF. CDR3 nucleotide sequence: TGTGCCTGGAAACGTGGGGGGGGATTCGGTGGCTACACCTTC.

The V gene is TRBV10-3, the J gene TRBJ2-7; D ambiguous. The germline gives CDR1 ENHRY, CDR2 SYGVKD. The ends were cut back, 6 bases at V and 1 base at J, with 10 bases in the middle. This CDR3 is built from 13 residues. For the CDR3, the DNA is TGTGCCATCAGAGACTGGGATTCCTACGAGCAGTACTTC. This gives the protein CAIRDWDSYEQYF.

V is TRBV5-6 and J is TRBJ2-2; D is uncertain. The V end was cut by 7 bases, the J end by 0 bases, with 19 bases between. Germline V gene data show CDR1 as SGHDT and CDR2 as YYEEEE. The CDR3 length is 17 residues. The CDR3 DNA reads TGTGCCAGCTCCTATCAATACGGGCTATCGAACACCGGGGAGCTGTTTTTT. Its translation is CASSYQYGLSNTGELFF.

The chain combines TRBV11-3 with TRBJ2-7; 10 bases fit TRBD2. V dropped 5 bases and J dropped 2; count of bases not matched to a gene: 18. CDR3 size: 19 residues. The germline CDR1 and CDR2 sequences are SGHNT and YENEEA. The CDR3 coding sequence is TGTGCCAGCAGCCCAACTTACGCCCTTCTAGCGGGAGTCCCCTACGAGCAGTACTTC. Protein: CASSPTYALLAGVPYEQYF.

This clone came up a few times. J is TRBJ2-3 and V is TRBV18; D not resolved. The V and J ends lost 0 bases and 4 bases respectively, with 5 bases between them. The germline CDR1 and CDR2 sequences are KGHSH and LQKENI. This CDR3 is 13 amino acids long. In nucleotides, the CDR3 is TGTGCCAGCTCACCACCTCCCCCAGATACGCAGTATTTT. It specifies CASSPPPPDTQYF.

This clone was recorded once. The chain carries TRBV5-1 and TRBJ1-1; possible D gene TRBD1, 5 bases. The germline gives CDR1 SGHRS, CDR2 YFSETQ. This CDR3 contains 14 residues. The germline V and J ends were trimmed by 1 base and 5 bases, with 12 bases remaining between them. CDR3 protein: CASSLMDTRTEAFF. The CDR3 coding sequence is TGCGCCAGCAGCTTGATGGACACGAGGACTGAAGCTTTCTTT.

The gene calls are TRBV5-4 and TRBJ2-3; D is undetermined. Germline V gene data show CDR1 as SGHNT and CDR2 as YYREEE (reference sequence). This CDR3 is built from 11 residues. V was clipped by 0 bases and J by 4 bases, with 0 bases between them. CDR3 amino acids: CASSLADTQYF. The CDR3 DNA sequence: TGTGCCAGCAGCTTGGCAGATACGCAGTATTTT.

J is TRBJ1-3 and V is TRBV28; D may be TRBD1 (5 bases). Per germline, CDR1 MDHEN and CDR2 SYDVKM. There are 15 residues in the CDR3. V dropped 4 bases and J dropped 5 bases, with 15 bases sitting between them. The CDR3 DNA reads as TGTGCCAGCAGTTCGGCCGGGGCAGCTAGAAACACCATATATTTT. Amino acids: CASSSAGAARNTIYF.

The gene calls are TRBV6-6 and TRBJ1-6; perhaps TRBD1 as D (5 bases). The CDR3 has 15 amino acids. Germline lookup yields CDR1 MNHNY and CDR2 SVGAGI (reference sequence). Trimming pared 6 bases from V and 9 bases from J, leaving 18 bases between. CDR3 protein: CASSGIGGGSSPLHF. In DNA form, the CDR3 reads TGTGCCAGCAGCGGAATTGGGGGGGGAAGTTCACCCCTCCACTTT.

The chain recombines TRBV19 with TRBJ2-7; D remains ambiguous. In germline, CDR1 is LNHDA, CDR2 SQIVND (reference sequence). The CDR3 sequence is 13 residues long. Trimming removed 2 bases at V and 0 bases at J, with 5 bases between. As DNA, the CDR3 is TGTGCCAGTAGTATACAGGTCTCCTACGAGCAGTACTTC. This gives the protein CASSIQVSYEQYF.

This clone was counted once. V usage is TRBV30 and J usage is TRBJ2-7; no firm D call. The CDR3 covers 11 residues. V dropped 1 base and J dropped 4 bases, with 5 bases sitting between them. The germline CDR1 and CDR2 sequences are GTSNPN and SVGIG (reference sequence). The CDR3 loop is CAWSAIYEQYF. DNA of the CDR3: TGTGCCTGGAGTGCCATATACGAGCAGTACTTC.

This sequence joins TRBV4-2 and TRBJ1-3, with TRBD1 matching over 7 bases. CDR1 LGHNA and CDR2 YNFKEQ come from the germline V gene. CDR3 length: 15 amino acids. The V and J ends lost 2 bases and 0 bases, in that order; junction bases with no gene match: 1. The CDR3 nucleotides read TGTGCCAGCAGCCAAACAGGGGCCTCTGGAAACACCATATATTTT. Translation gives CASSQTGASGNTIYF.